The 19 T cell receptor beta chains in this list originate from one sample, sequenced in a study of early T cells in non-severe SARS-CoV-2 infection. TCRdb analysed the 5' RACE reads with MiXCR anew, one entry per CDR3 protein. This table holds 99,000 or so distinct CDR3 sequences, 16% found once. Sequenced sample: whole blood. The origin of the receptors is an adult who was a healthcare worker with PCR-confirmed SARS-CoV-2 infection or an uninfected control (not recorded which).

Of note for this clonotype: Compared with germline, one end of the junction differs, possibly owing to a read error. The chain carries TRBV6-2 or TRBV6-3 and TRBJ2-1; 8 bases fit TRBD1. Germline CDR1 is MNHEY and CDR2 is SVGEGT. The CDR3 loop spans 16 amino acids. The CDR3 protein is CTSSHQGAGSGYEQFF. Written as DNA, the CDR3 is TGTACCAGCAGTCACCAGGGGGCGGGTTCGGGCTATGAGCAGTTCTTC.

The rearrangement uses TRBV7-2 and TRBJ1-5; no firm D call. CDR1 is SGHTA, CDR2 FQGNSA, per germline. The CDR3 extends over 12 amino acids. With 5 bases removed from V and 5 bases from J, the gap between germline ends came to 7 bases. DNA for the CDR3: TGTGCCAGCAGCCCCCCTCATCAGCCCCAGCATTTT. Residues: CASSPPHQPQHF. Combining the CDR3 with reference TRBV7-2 and TRBJ1-5 gives the whole variable domain GAGVSQSPSNKVTEKGKDVELRCDPISGHTALYWYRQSLGQGLEFLIYFQGNSAPDKSGLPSDRFSAERTGGSVSTLTIQRTQQEDSAVYLCASSPPHQPQHFGDGTRLSIL.

This clonotype was recorded a few times. The V and J genes are TRBV6-1 and TRBJ1-2; D is undetermined. Germline lookup yields CDR1 MNHNS and CDR2 SASEGT. This CDR3 is 13 amino acids long. Trimming took off 1 base at V and 4 bases at J, with 7 bases between the two ends. The CDR3 DNA reads as TGTGCCAGCAGTGAAGTGGTCGTCTATGGCTACACCTTC. Translation gives CASSEVVVYGYTF.

The chain carries TRBV9 and TRBJ2-5; no clear D. The germline V gene encodes CDR1 SGDLS and CDR2 YYNGEE. The CDR3 runs to 15 residues. V lost 4 bases to trimming and J lost 2 bases, with 15 bases between them. The CDR3 DNA reads TGTGCCAGCAGCCCCCTTATGGACGGACAAGAGACCCAGTACTTC. Protein sequence: CASSPLMDGQETQYF.

J is TRBJ2-3 and V is TRBV27, with D perhaps TRBD2 (5 bases). In germline, CDR1 is MNHEY, CDR2 SMNVEV (reference sequence). The CDR3 has 15 residues. V dropped 3 bases and J dropped 0 bases, with 10 bases sitting between them. The CDR3 loop is CASSFGWTSTDTQYF. DNA of the CDR3: TGTGCCAGCAGTTTTGGATGGACTAGCACAGATACGCAGTATTTT.

This rearrangement joins TRBV20-1 to TRBJ2-1; 12 nucleotides line up with TRBD2. V shed 1 base and J 0 bases; nucleotides not matched to a gene: 1. This CDR3 is built from 16 residues. The V gene's germline CDR1 is DFQATT and CDR2 SNEGSKA (reference sequence). The CDR3: CSARGTSGDSYNEQFF. The CDR3 DNA reads as TGCAGTGCTAGAGGGACTAGCGGGGACTCCTACAATGAGCAGTTCTTC.

This clonotype was seen more than once but under ten times. The chain joins TRBV19 to TRBJ2-3, with 9 bases matching TRBD2. Trimming removed 5 bases from V and 4 bases from J; junction bases left unmatched: 13. This CDR3 has 17 amino acids. Germline V gives CDR1 LNHDA, CDR2 SQIVND (reference sequence). The CDR3 spells CASSLGGGAGSADTQYF. CDR3 DNA: TGTGCCAGTAGTCTCGGCGGGGGGGCCGGTTCCGCAGATACGCAGTATTTT.

The chain recombines TRBV27 with TRBJ1-1; D is undetermined. This CDR3 has 13 residues. CDR1 MNHEY and CDR2 SMNVEV come from the germline V gene (reference sequence). Trimming cost V 6 bases and J 2 bases, with 10 bases left between them. The CDR3 spells CASRAPSNTEAFF. The CDR3 bases are TGTGCCAGCAGAGCTCCGAGTAACACTGAAGCTTTCTTT.

This clonotype has more than one count but fewer than ten. The chain carries TRBV7-8 and TRBJ1-1; no definite D call. Looked up from germline, CDR1 is SGHVS and CDR2 is FQNEAQ. V shed 6 bases and J shed 0 bases, with 8 bases lying between them. The CDR3 has 13 amino acids. CDR3 sequence reads: CASSRGLNTEAFF. In nucleotides, the CDR3 is TGTGCCAGCAGTAGAGGCTTGAACACTGAAGCTTTCTTT.

The V gene is TRBV29-1, the J gene TRBJ2-7; tentative D call: TRBD1 (5 bases). CDR1 is SQVTM and CDR2 is ANQGSEA in the germline V gene. There are 12 residues in the CDR3. V dropped 6 bases and J dropped 5 bases, with 14 bases sitting between them. CDR3 sequence: CSVRAGPHEQYF. CDR3 coding DNA: TGCAGCGTCCGAGCAGGGCCCCACGAGCAGTACTTC.

This clonotype was picked up many times. The DNA of the CDR3 is TGTGCCAGCAGACTATTGACTAGTTACAATGAGCAGTTCTTC. Its protein product is CASRLLTSYNEQFF. The J gene is TRBJ2-1, the V gene TRBV9; D perhaps matches TRBD2 (6 bases). There are 14 residues in the CDR3. V was shortened by 5 bases and J by 4 bases, with 13 bases between the two germline ends. Per germline, CDR1 SGDLS and CDR2 YYNGEE.

This clonotype has more than one count but fewer than ten. This chain connects TRBV28 to TRBJ2-7; D is ambiguous. This CDR3 comprises 16 residues. CDR1 and CDR2 from the germline V gene are MDHEN and SYDVKM. V was clipped by 5 bases and J by 0 bases, with 17 bases between them. CDR3 DNA: TGTGCCAGCAGTCCCTATGGGGTGGGCAACTCCTACGAGCAGTACTTC. Residues: CASSPYGVGNSYEQYF.

The chain uses TRBV28 and TRBJ1-1; tentative D call: TRBD1 (6 bases). Germline V CDR1 and CDR2: MDHEN, SYDVKM. This CDR3 comprises 12 residues. Trimming removed 5 bases at V and 11 bases at J, with 15 bases between. CDR3 nucleotides: TGTGCCAGCAGTCCGGACAGCTACGGGGCTTTCTTT. This translates into CASSPDSYGAFF.

This clonotype has just a few counts. Its ends do not fully match the called genes, so a read error is possible. CDR3 nucleotide sequence: TGTGCCAGCAGCTACCCTAGCCGCCCCTTTTTT. Residues: CASSYPSRPFF. The rearrangement uses TRBV11-2 and TRBJ2-3; possible D gene TRBD2, 5 bases. Per the germline V gene, CDR1 is SGHAT and CDR2 is FQNNGV. The CDR3 has 11 amino acids.

The chain combines TRBV12-3 or TRBV12-4 with TRBJ1-5; possibly TRBD1 for D (6 bases). This CDR3 has 15 residues. The V gene lost 5 bases and the J gene lost 6 bases, with 17 bases spanning the gap. CDR3 sequence (DNA): TGTGCCAGCAGTGGCGGCAGGGGCGCGGGTCAGCCCCAGCATTTT. It specifies CASSGGRGAGQPQHF.

A few counts support this clonotype. CDR3 bases: TGTGCCAGCAGCTTAGGCCAGCCGGGGGAACCTTTCTTT. It specifies CASSLGQPGEPFF. The V call is TRBV11-3, the J call TRBJ1-1, with D tentatively TRBD1 (5 bases). V was cut by 1 base and J by 12 bases, with 15 bases left in between. The CDR3 extends over 13 amino acids. The germline V gene encodes CDR1 SGHNT and CDR2 YENEEA. Full variable domain (outside the CDR3, taken from reference TRBV11-3 and TRBJ1-1): EAGVVQSPRYKIIEKKQPVAFWCNPISGHNTLYWYLQNLGQGPELLIRYENEEAVDDSQLPKDRFSAERLKGVDSTLKIQPAELGDSAVYLCASSLGQPGEPFFGQGTRLTVV.

The rearrangement links TRBV10-2 to TRBJ2-1, with 12 nucleotides matching TRBD2. Germline assignment: CDR1 WSHSY and CDR2 SAAADI. The CDR3 has 15 amino acids. The J segment lost 9 bases and the V segment lost 7 bases, leaving 10 bases of the junction unmatched. The CDR3 bases are TGCGCCAGCATTAGGACTAGCGGGAAAGAGGGTGAGCAGTTCTTC. Its protein is CASIRTSGKEGEQFF.

This clonotype was seen a few times. The chain recombines TRBV5-6 with TRBJ1-6; 7 nucleotides align to TRBD1. Trimming removed 4 bases from V and 10 bases from J; junction bases left unmatched: 14. There are 16 residues in the CDR3. Germline V gives CDR1 SGHDT, CDR2 YYEEEE. The CDR3 DNA reads as TGTGCCAGCAGCCCCGGTGAGAGGGGGCAAGGGTCACCCCTCCACTTT. As protein: CASSPGERGQGSPLHF.

The chain employs TRBV20-1 and TRBJ1-2, with a weak D call TRBD1 (5 bases). The CDR3 spans 14 residues. Per germline, CDR1 DFQATT and CDR2 SNEGSKA (reference sequence). Deletions cut 5 bases from V and 0 bases from J, with 13 bases between. The CDR3 sequence: CSAGTGPTNYGYTF. The CDR3, as DNA: TGCAGTGCTGGGACCGGCCCAACTAACTATGGCTACACCTTC.